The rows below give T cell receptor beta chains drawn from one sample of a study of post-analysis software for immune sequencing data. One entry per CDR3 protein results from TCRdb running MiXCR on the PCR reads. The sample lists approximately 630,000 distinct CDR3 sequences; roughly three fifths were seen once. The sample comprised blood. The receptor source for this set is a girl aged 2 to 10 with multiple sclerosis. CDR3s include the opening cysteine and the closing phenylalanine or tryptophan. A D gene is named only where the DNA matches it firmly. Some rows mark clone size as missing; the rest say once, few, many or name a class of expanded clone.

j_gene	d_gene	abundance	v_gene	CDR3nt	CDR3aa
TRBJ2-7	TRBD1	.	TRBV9	TGTGCCAGCAGCGTCGAGCCTGGAGACAGGGCCTACGAGCAGTACTTC	CASSVEPGDRAYEQYF
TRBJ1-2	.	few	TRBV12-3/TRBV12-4	TGTGCCAGCAGTTCAACACCAAGGTGGGATCGTGGCTACACCTTC	CASSSTPRWDRGYTF
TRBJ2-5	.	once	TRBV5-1	TGCGCCAGCAGCTTGGAAGGGTCGCAGTACTTC	CASSLEGSQYF
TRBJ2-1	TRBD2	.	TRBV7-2	TGTGCCAGCAGCCGGGGGTGGGGACTAGCAGCCTACAATGAGCAGTTCTTC	CASSRGWGLAAYNEQFF
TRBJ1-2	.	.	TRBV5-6	TGTGCCAGCAGCCCGGGACTTCTCCGAGGCTACACCTTC	CASSPGLLRGYTF
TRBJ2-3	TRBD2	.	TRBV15	TGTGCCACCAGCAAGATTTTGATAGCGGGGGAGAGCACAGATACGCAGTATTTT	CATSKILIAGESTDTQYF
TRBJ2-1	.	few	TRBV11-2	TGTGCCAGCAGCTTAGATTTGGAGGGCTACAATGAGCAGTTCTTC	CASSLDLEGYNEQFF
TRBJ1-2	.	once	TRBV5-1	TGCGCCAGCAGCTTGGTCGCGGGGGGAGATGGCTACACCTTC	CASSLVAGGDGYTF
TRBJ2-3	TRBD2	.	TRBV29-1	TGCAGCGCTGGACTAGCGGGAGTAGTAGATACGCAGTATTTT	CSAGLAGVVDTQYF
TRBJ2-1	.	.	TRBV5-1	TGCGCCAGCAGCCTGGACAGACGGAATGAGCGGTTCTTC	CASSLDRRNERFF
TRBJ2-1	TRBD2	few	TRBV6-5	TGTGCCAGCAGCTCCATGGCCGCGGGGGAGAACAATGAGCAGTTCTTC	CASSSMAAGENNEQFF
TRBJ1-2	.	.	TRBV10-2	TGCGCCAGCAGTGAGCAGACAGGCGTCTATGGCTACACCTTC	CASSEQTGVYGYTF
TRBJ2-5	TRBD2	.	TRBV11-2	TGTGCCAGCAGCTCCTTCCGACTAGCGGGGATGCAAGAGACCCAGTACTTC	CASSSFRLAGMQETQYF
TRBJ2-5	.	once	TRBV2	TGTGCCAGCAGTATCGAAAGGGGACACAGAGAGACCCAGTACTTC	CASSIERGHRETQYF
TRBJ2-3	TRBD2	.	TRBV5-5	TGTGCCAGCAGCTTGGCTTTACTAGCGAGCACAGATACGCAGTATTTT	CASSLALLASTDTQYF
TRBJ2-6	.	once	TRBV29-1	TGCAGCGTTTTCAGGGAGGCTGGGGCCAACGTCCTGACTTTC	CSVFREAGANVLTF
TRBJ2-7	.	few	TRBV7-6	TGTGCCAGCAGCTCACGTCCAGGTCTCTCCTACGAGCAGTACTTC	CASSSRPGLSYEQYF
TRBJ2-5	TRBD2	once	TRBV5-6	TGTGCCAGCAGCGGTGCTATAGCGGGAGCCGAGACCCAGTACTTC	CASSGAIAGAETQYF
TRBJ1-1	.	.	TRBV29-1	TGCAGCGTTGCCCGGGGGACTGAAGCTTTCTTT	CSVARGTEAFF
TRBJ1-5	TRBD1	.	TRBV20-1	TGCAGTGCAAGGACAGGATTCAATCAGCCCCAGCATTTT	CSARTGFNQPQHF
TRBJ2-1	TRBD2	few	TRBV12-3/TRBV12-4	TGTGCCAGCAGGAGACTAGCGGGAATAAACTCCTACAATGAGCAGTTCTTC	CASRRLAGINSYNEQFF
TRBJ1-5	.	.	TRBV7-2	TGTGCCAGCCGTAGGTCGCTTGGCCAGCCCCAGCATTTT	CASRRSLGQPQHF
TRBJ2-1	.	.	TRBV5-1	TGCGCCAGCAGCCCTACCGAGAGCCTAGCGCAATCGGGTGAGCAGTTCTTC	CASSPTESLAQSGEQFF
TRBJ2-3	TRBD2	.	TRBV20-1	TGCAGTGCTCGGCGGGCTAGCGGGGGGTCGGATACGCGGTATTTT	CSARRASGGSDTRYF
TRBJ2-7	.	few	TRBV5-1	TGCGCCAGCAGCCCCCTCGGGGGACAAGAGACTCAGTACTTC	CASSPLGGQETQYF
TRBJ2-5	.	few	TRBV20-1	TGCAGTGCTAGGGCCTATCAAGAGACCCAGTACTTC	CSARAYQETQYF
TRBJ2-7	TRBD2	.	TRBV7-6	TGTGCCAGCAGCCGCGCGGCTAGCGGGAGTGGGTACGAGCAGTACTTC	CASSRAASGSGYEQYF
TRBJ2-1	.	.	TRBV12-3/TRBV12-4	TGTGCCAGCGGAAAGGAGGGGAATGAGCAGTTCTTC	CASGKEGNEQFF
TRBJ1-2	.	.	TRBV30	TGTGCCTGGAGTGTAATCGGGGGGCTCTATGGCTACACCTTC	CAWSVIGGLYGYTF
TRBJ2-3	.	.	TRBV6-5	TGTGCCAGCGGACTATTGGGCACAGATACGCAGTATTTT	CASGLLGTDTQYF
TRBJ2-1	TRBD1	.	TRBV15	TGTGCCACCAGCAAAGGCCCGGGACAGGCAAGTTCGGCCTACAATGAGCAGTTCTTC	CATSKGPGQASSAYNEQFF
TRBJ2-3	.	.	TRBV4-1	TGCGCCAGCAGCCAAGATCAATCGACAGATACGCAGTATTTT	CASSQDQSTDTQYF
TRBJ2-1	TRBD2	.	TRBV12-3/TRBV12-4	TGTGCCAGCAGTCCACGGACTAGCGGGAGTGAAGGTGAGCAGTTCTTC	CASSPRTSGSEGEQFF
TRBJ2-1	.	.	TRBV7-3	TGTGCCAGCAGCCCGAGGGGGGGGGCTTCCTACAATGAGCAGTTCTTC	CASSPRGGASYNEQFF
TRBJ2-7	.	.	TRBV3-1	TGTGCCAGCAGCCAGGCCCGGAGCTCCTACGAGCAGTACTTC	CASSQARSSYEQYF
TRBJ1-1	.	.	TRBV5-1	TGCGCCAGCAGCTTGGTTAGAGGGGACACTGAAGCTTTCTTT	CASSLVRGDTEAFF
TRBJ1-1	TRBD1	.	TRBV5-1	TGCGCCAGCAGCTTGGGGACAGGGGGCGATGAAGCTTTCTTT	CASSLGTGGDEAFF
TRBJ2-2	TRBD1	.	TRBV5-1	TGCGCCAGCAGCTGGGACAGGGTTACCGGGGAGCTGTTTTTT	CASSWDRVTGELFF
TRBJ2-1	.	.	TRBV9	TGTGCCAGCGGGGAATCGTTCGTCAATGAGCAGTTCTTC	CASGESFVNEQFF
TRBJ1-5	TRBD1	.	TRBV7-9	TGTGCCAGCTCTCACACCGGGACAGGGGGCAATCAGCCCCAGCATTTT	CASSHTGTGGNQPQHF
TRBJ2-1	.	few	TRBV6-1	TGTGCCAGCAGTGAAGCGCTTCACGGTGAGCAGTTCTTC	CASSEALHGEQFF
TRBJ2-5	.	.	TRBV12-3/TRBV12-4	TGTGCCAGCAGTCCGCCCCTAGGAACGGAGACCCAGTACTTC	CASSPPLGTETQYF